This T cell receptor (beta chain) was retrieved from a study of shared clonotypes between healthy human individuals. Overall study results and limits: Generally, estimated richness proved larger in naive subsets than it did in memory subsets. Only a few donors were included, so the genetic and exposure-history diversity represented was limited. Among donors, sharing of clonotypes was expected to be affected by sequencing depth.

All of the donors resided in Nashville, Tennessee, and each was a Caucasian adult. V was cut by 0 bases and J by 5 bases, with 1 base left in between. Per the germline V gene, CDR1 is MGHDK and CDR2 is SYGVNS. The CDR3 is made up of 11 amino acids. As concerns this clone: Antigen specificity is unknown.

Sequencing was performed with immunoSEQ multiplex PCR; in TCRdb, only in-frame clones are kept and a portion is missing. The sample gives 2,500,000 or so clones, under 95% of which show up once; approximately 0.36% is in the top ten. The source of this sequence is a man younger than 35 in good health. Some clones in this sample may be carry-over from other donors' samples. This chain links TRBV25-1 with TRBJ2-5; no firm D call. Source material: naive CD4+ T cells from PBMCs. The subset here: CD45RA+ positively selected. This chain's CDR3 is CASSEYETQYF. CDR3 DNA sequence: TGTGCCAGCAGTGAATATGAGACCCAGTACTTC.